These 20 T cell receptor beta chains share one sample of origin, sequenced in a study of early T cells in non-severe SARS-CoV-2 infection. TCRdb recomputed calls from the 5' RACE reads with MiXCR, one row per CDR3 protein. The sample shows more than 35,000 distinct CDR3 sequences, under 6.5% of them seen only once. The source material was whole blood. The receptor set was obtained from an adult who was a healthcare worker with PCR-confirmed SARS-CoV-2 infection or an uninfected control (not recorded which).

This clonotype occurred many times. The V gene is TRBV30, the J gene TRBJ1-3; unclear D gene. Trimming took 2 bases from V and 1 from J, leaving 9 bases between them. CDR1 and CDR2 from the germline V gene are GTSNPN and SVGIG (reference sequence). The CDR3 contains 14 residues. CDR3 residues: CAWSLTGSGNTIYF. The CDR3 DNA reads TGTGCCTGGAGTCTTACGGGTTCTGGAAACACCATATATTTT.

This clonotype was seen many times. The rearrangement uses TRBV5-1 and TRBJ2-2, with TRBD2 matching over 7 bases. Germline CDR1 SGHRS, CDR2 YFSETQ. The CDR3 runs to 15 residues. V gave up 0 bases and J gave up 6 bases; unmatched junction bases: 5. Written as DNA, the CDR3 is TGCGCCAGCAGCTTGGCTACTAGCGTCGCCGGGGAGCTGTTTTTT. The encoded protein is CASSLATSVAGELFF.

The table lists this clonotype with many counts. The chain joins TRBV6-6 to TRBJ1-2; TRBD1 aligns across 9 bases. The trim removed 6 bases at V and 6 bases at J, leaving 11 bases unmatched. This CDR3 has 15 amino acids. CDR1 is MNHNY and CDR2 is SVGAGI in the germline V gene (reference sequence). CDR3 bases: TGTGCCAGCAGCGGTAACCGGGACAGGGCCAATGGCTACACCTTC. Translation: CASSGNRDRANGYTF.

The chain links TRBV7-2 to TRBJ2-5; 9 bases map to TRBD2. Trimming cost V 5 bases and J 1 base; bases outside gene matches: 5. The CDR3 has 15 amino acids. CDR1 SGHTA and CDR2 FQGNSA come from the germline V gene. Here the CDR3 DNA reads TGTGCCAGCAGCCCAAATAGCGGGGGCCAAGAGACCCAGTACTTC. Encoded protein: CASSPNSGGQETQYF. Complete variable domain (other parts from reference TRBV7-2 and TRBJ2-5): GAGVSQSPSNKVTEKGKDVELRCDPISGHTALYWYRQSLGQGLEFLIYFQGNSAPDKSGLPSDRFSAERTGGSVSTLTIQRTQQEDSAVYLCASSPNSGGQETQYFGPGTRLLVL.

The chain joins TRBV5-1 to TRBJ2-7; 8 positions match TRBD1. The V gene's germline CDR1 is SGHRS and CDR2 YFSETQ. This CDR3 region has 14 residues. The junction had 8 bases not matched to a gene; V was cut back by 3 bases and J by 6 bases. The CDR3 spells CASSSGQGLGEQYF. The CDR3 DNA reads TGCGCCAGCAGCTCTGGACAGGGCCTCGGCGAGCAGTACTTC.

This clonotype was detected ten times or more. J is TRBJ2-5 and V is TRBV19; the match to TRBD1 covers 8 bases. Germline CDR1 and CDR2: LNHDA and SQIVND (reference sequence). The CDR3 extends over 13 amino acids. Trimming took 3 bases from V and 3 from J; bases not matched to a gene: 0. The CDR3 region has the DNA TGTGCCAGTAGTATGACAGGGGAAGAGACCCAGTACTTC. This sequence encodes CASSMTGEETQYF.

The chain has TRBV19 and TRBJ2-7, with 9 bases matching TRBD2. The V segment lost 4 bases and the J segment 3 bases; nucleotides outside the gene matches: 4. The CDR3 runs to 14 residues. CDR1 is LNHDA, CDR2 SQIVND, per germline (reference sequence). The CDR3 region is CASSKREASYEQYF. For the CDR3, the DNA is TGTGCCAGTAGTAAGCGGGAGGCCAGCTACGAGCAGTACTTC.

This clonotype was observed many times. V and J are TRBV7-6 and TRBJ2-2; TRBD2 matches at 10 bases. Germline lookup yields CDR1 SGHVS and CDR2 FNYEAQ. Trimming cost V 5 bases and J 7 bases; bases outside gene matches: 7. The CDR3 contains 15 residues. DNA of the CDR3: TGTGCCAGCAGCACTAGCGGGACGATCGGCGGGGAGCTGTTTTTT. It codes for CASSTSGTIGGELFF.

This clonotype was observed many times. The rearrangement uses TRBV10-3 and TRBJ2-3; 11 bases are shared with TRBD2. The germline V gene has CDR1 ENHRY and CDR2 SYGVKD. The CDR3 is 17 amino acids. V lost 2 bases, J lost 2 bases, and 6 bases stayed unmatched. CDR3 DNA: TGTGCCATCAGTGAGACTAGCGGGGGATCTTACACAGATACGCAGTATTTT. Translating gives CAISETSGGSYTDTQYF.

This clonotype was seen many times. The chain has TRBV4-2 and TRBJ2-7; D may correspond to TRBD1 or TRBD2 (5 bases each). The CDR3 is made up of 17 amino acids. The V gene lost 2 bases and the J gene lost 0 bases, with 17 bases spanning the gap. Germline CDR1 reads LGHNA; CDR2 reads YNFKEQ. Here the CDR3 DNA reads TGTGCCAGCAGCCAACTTCCGTGGGACGCGAGCTCCTACGAGCAGTACTTC. Translation: CASSQLPWDASSYEQYF.

The sample holds many counts of this clonotype. The V and J genes are TRBV28 and TRBJ1-1; D is undetermined. Trimming shortened V by 3 bases and J by 3 bases, and 8 bases separated the two germline ends. This CDR3 has 13 residues. CDR1 is MDHEN and CDR2 is SYDVKM in the germline V gene. In DNA form, the CDR3 reads TGTGCCAGCAGTTTCCGGTCTTACACTGAAGCTTTCTTT. Its translation is CASSFRSYTEAFF.

This clonotype occurred many times. The junction does not match germline at one end; this may be a read error. The CDR3 region is CASNAPGQSENTIYF. The CDR3 DNA is TGTGCCAGCAACGCCCCGGGACAGTCTGAAAACACCATATATTTT. This sequence joins TRBV28 and TRBJ1-3, with TRBD1 matching over 7 bases. The CDR3 is 15 residues long. Germline CDR1 and CDR2: MDHEN and SYDVKM.

In this sample, this clonotype turned up many times. This sequence joins TRBV5-6 and TRBJ1-2; D is undetermined. Germline V gene sequence: CDR1 SGHDT, CDR2 YYEEEE. The length of the CDR3 is 15 residues. With 0 bases removed from V and 4 bases from J, the gap between germline ends came to 13 bases. CDR3 region: CASSLEGERIYGYTF. The CDR3 bases are TGTGCCAGCAGCTTGGAGGGTGAACGGATCTATGGCTACACCTTC.

This clonotype was counted many times. The chain recombines TRBV20-1 with TRBJ2-3; tentatively, D is TRBD1 or TRBD2 (6 bases each). V lost 4 bases to trimming and J lost 2 bases, with 19 bases between them. There are 16 residues in the CDR3. Germline assignment: CDR1 DFQATT and CDR2 SNEGSKA (reference sequence). The chain's CDR3 is CSATWAWGAFTDTQYF. The CDR3 DNA is TGCAGTGCTACTTGGGCCTGGGGGGCGTTCACAGATACGCAGTATTTT.

This clonotype was seen ten or more times. The gene calls are TRBV29-1 and TRBJ2-3; D gene uncertain. The ends were cut back, 6 bases at V and 5 bases at J, with 9 bases in the middle. The CDR3 contains 11 residues. Germline-derived CDR1 and CDR2 are SQVTM and ANQGSEA. CDR3 DNA: TGCAGCGTAGGGCTCAGAGATACGCAGTATTTT. Residues: CSVGLRDTQYF.

In this sample, this clonotype turned up many times. V usage is TRBV7-9 and J usage is TRBJ1-2, with D possibly being TRBD1 (6 bases). V was cut by 4 bases and J by 4 bases, with 16 bases left in between. Germline V CDR1 and CDR2: SEHNR, FQNEAQ (reference sequence). The CDR3 runs 15 residues. The CDR3 DNA is TGTGCCAGCAGCTCCCCCCGGACAGTCTCCTATGGCTACACCTTC. Translating gives CASSSPRTVSYGYTF.

This clonotype was seen at least ten times. V and J are TRBV1 and TRBJ1-1; whether TRBD1, the table's D call, matches the DNA was not checked. TRBV1 is noted as a pseudogene. The CDR3 sequence is 10 residues long. The CDR3 bases are TGCACCAGCAGAGCTCCGGGGGCTTTCTTT. This gives the protein CTSRAPGAFF.

This clonotype was counted at least ten times. The V call is TRBV7-2, the J call TRBJ1-5; 9 bases fit TRBD1. Germline lookup yields CDR1 SGHTA and CDR2 FQGNSA. Germline trimming cut 8 bases from V and 3 bases from J; bases unmatched to any gene: 2. The CDR3 extends over 13 amino acids. The CDR3 bases are TGTGCCAGCGGGACAGGGTTCAATCAGCCCCAGCATTTT. The encoded protein is CASGTGFNQPQHF.

The table lists this clonotype with many counts. The V and J genes are TRBV6-2 or TRBV6-3 and TRBJ2-1, with 7 bases that match TRBD2. V was pared by 5 bases and J by 2 bases, with 15 bases of the junction left unmatched. Germline CDR1 and CDR2: MNHEY and SVGEGT. This CDR3 has 18 residues. The CDR3, as DNA: TGTGCCAGCAGTCCCACCAAGAACCAAGCGGGGCCCTACAATGAGCAGTTCTTC. Protein sequence: CASSPTKNQAGPYNEQFF.

In its sample, this clonotype was seen a few times. The chain recombines TRBV5-1 with TRBJ2-1, with D possibly being TRBD1 or TRBD2 (6 bases each). V dropped 3 bases and J dropped 8 bases, with 15 bases sitting between them. Germline lookup yields CDR1 SGHRS and CDR2 YFSETQ. The CDR3 has 14 amino acids. DNA for the CDR3: TGCGCCAGCAGCTCGACCCTCGGGGGCGATGAGCAGTTCTTC. Translating gives CASSSTLGGDEQFF.